The clone carrying this TCR beta chain showed up many times. This sample stems from a study of identical twins. TCRdb reanalysed the 5' RACE reads using MiXCR and keeps one entry per CDR3 protein. The repertoire holds some 240,000 distinct CDR3 sequences, with roughly a tenth as singletons. Germline CDR1 reads SQVTM; CDR2 reads ANQGSEA. The CDR3 length is 12 residues. This receptor was identified in a man aged 50 or older in good health. The chain links TRBV29-1 to TRBJ1-1, with 9 bases fitting TRBD1. Specimen: memory T cells sorted from blood. CDR3 sequence: CAHRGRGTEAFF. In DNA form, the CDR3 reads TGCGCTCACAGGGGGCGAGGCACTGAAGCTTTCTTT.